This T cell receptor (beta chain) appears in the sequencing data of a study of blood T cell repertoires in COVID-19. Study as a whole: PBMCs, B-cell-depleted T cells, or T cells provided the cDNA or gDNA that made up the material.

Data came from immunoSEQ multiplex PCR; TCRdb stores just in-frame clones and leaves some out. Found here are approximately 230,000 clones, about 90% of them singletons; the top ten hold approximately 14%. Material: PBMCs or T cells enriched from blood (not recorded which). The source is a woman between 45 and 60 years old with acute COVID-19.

CDR3 loop: CASSVGALGNQPQHF. DNA of the CDR3: TGTGCCAGCAGCGTAGGGGCCCTCGGCAATCAGCCCCAGCATTTT. The genes are TRBV9 and TRBJ1-5; D is undetermined. The V gene lost 0 bases and the J gene lost 2 bases, with 9 bases spanning the gap. Germline V gene sequence: CDR1 SGDLS, CDR2 YYNGEE. The CDR3 is made up of 15 amino acids.